This TCR beta chain appears in the sequencing data of a study of cytomegalovirus exposure and HLA in healthy donors (dated by TCRdb to 2015 to 2018). Notes on the research overall: An earlier analysis of some 620 of the donors reported 250 to 300 Gb of sequence data and 90 million to 120 million unique TCR beta sequences obtained from roughly 170 million T cells. The later analysis used no new phenotypic data to find candidate immune exposures, relying instead on TCR beta sequences and their occurrence across donors. An early release that covered around 590 HLA-typed donors contained around 330 gigabases of sequencing data and 65 million to 100 million unique TCR sequences. To predict cytomegalovirus infection status, the study brought together high-throughput TCR immunosequencing, statistical association of individual TCRs with disease status, and machine learning. In addition to the first cohort of 500 to 850 subjects, a separate validation cohort of under 150 different subjects was used. In a later analysis, previously published TCR beta repertoires from about 670 donors were re-analyzed and high-resolution HLA genotyping was added so that TCR occurrence patterns could be studied. The study aimed to test whether cataloging public T cell receptors could reveal signatures of past pathogen exposure. The genetic ancestry cluster associated with self-reported Caucasian donors included around 76% of the 350 to 500 genotyped donors. HLA typing included class I and class II loci at four-digit resolution. On average, approximately 250,000 unique TCR beta nucleotide sequences were sequenced per donor among 350 to 400 genotyped donors of the cohort, with 15% to 20% of those sequences being non-productive. An earlier analysis of some 500 of the donors used high-throughput TCR beta sequencing to judge whether each TCR beta V gene segment behaved as functional or pseudogenic. Using immunosequencing, the study profiled T cell repertoires from approximately 700 subjects and related those repertoires to cytomegalovirus serostatus. A later genetic analysis used genome-wide SNP genotypes for about three fifths of the 666 donors, treating that subset as a discovery cohort. Donor age, sex, ethnicity and CMV serostatus were collected together with the repertoire data. Several DR-DQ haplotypes were treated as single units for association and clustering because of strong linkage in the cohort. Typing coverage varied by locus: 629-630 donors for A, B, C, DRB1 and DQB1; around 560 for DQA1; 600 to 610 for DPA1; approximately 490 for DPB1. All discovery cohort repertoires had been generated on a single sequencing platform. General findings and caveats noted by the study authors: According to a later genetic analysis, donors in an Asian-associated ancestry cluster had fewer N-insertions in productive TCRs than the approximately 630-donor mean. Correlated functional status among segregating V segments might reflect linkage disequilibrium, but an unknown experimental factor could not be ruled out. Roughly uniform sequencing depth across donors was assumed in presence/absence analyses, although this assumption may not hold. According to a later analysis, most CMV-associated TCR beta chains appeared to be HLA-restricted, and the HLA associations seemed to be driven largely by CMV exposure. In an earlier analysis of 587 of the donors, most TCR beta V segments appeared in productive rearrangements about 87% or about 30% of the time, broadly matching IMGT annotations. A few of the identified cytomegalovirus-associated TCR beta chains were confirmed in vitro to be specific for cytomegalovirus antigens. A total of fewer than 200 TCR beta chains were listed by the study as associated with cytomegalovirus. A cluster of highly shared sequence variants was judged likely to be a technical artifact of the sequencing pipeline. Most TCR sequences were seen in very few donors, while some public TCRs were found in many individuals. Strong co-occurrence of HLA alleles, especially DR and DQ, made assigning TCR associations to individual alleles difficult. The classifier was reported to diagnose cytomegalovirus status with high specificity and sensitivity in both the original cohort and the validation cohort. In a later analysis, TCR association rates were found to vary across HLA loci, with the most associated TCRs seen for DRB1 alleles and the fewest for HLA-C alleles. V-gene and J-gene trimming of TCR beta chains was associated with a missense DCLRE1C variant in a later genetic analysis, and the association was replicated in an independent cohort. Some IMGT-functional V segments, including TRBV6-2 and TRBV6-3, could not be told apart with the 87-base-pair reads, so those segments were excluded. According to the authors, the approach could potentially be generalized to other disease states and immunological phenotypes. Because counts were too low, 15 or so rarely observed V segments, including chromosome 9 orphons, were excluded from the earlier analysis of several hundred of the donors. Compared with equally common non-associated chains, HLA-associated TCR beta chains in a later analysis were more clonally expanded and had lower generation probabilities. Only TCR beta chains were sequenced in this cohort, and the absence of alpha or paired-chain data limited detectable features. A later analysis associated about 17,000 TCR beta sequences with specific HLA alleles at a false discovery rate of 0.05. Immune exposure information for the cohort was limited to CMV serostatus. Because some donors lacked HLA typing at each locus, the association tests relied only on the typed subset. A further reported finding was that TCR beta sequences accurately predicted the HLA-A and HLA-B alleles for most subjects in the first cohort. According to a later analysis, parvovirus B19, influenza, CMV and Epstein-Barr virus appeared linked to several top co-occurrence clusters.

With regard to this clone: Its antigen is still unknown. It has no much larger one-base neighbor in the sample; base qualities were not kept.

The cohort was made up of about 610 healthy bone marrow donors. At the time of sampling, all cohort members were nominally healthy, though unrecorded immune exposures were likely present. The donor tested CMV seronegative and was one of the 352 seronegative cohort members. Every donor gave a peripheral blood sample, and the peripheral blood mononuclear cells from that sample were used for TCR beta sequencing. Genomic DNA was extracted from the blood cell samples with the Qiagen DNeasy Blood Extraction Kit. Library method: the immunoSEQ multiplex PCR assay. For the multiplex PCR, a mixture combining 60 forward primers for TCR Vbeta segments and 13 reverse primers for TCR Jbeta segments was used. A multiplex PCR assay on genomic DNA amplified the CDR3 region of rearranged TCR beta genes. Amplified TCR beta libraries were sequenced as 87-base-pair reads on the Illumina HiSeq System. As for the original processing: Across the 700 or so repertoires, a later analysis counted 80 million or so unique TCR beta chains, around 11 million of which were shared by at least two donors. Raw reads were error-corrected and collapsed into unique sequences with a nearest-neighbor algorithm that merged closely related sequences to remove PCR and sequencing errors. Alignment of CDR3 sequences to IMGT reference sequences was used to assign V, D and J gene segments. For a sequence to be retained, at least a six-nucleotide match to both a V gene segment and a J gene segment was required. A rearrangement counted as productive if the CDR3 had no stop codons and remained in frame with V and J, and every other rearrangement counted as non-productive. Following IMGT convention, CDR3 was defined as the stretch from the second conserved V-encoded cysteine up to the conserved J-encoded phenylalanine. The earlier analysis of a few hundred of the donors excluded any sequence lacking an unambiguous match to a single V gene segment. An earlier analysis of several hundred of the donors called V segments functional above 56.7% productive rearrangements and segregating when the between-donor standard deviation exceeded 5%. A statistical classification framework was built for diagnosing cytomegalovirus status from the catalog of TCR beta chain sequences. A later analysis assigned V and J genes by comparing TCR nucleotide sequences with IMGT/GENE-DB human TR gene sequences. A later analysis assigned CDR3 sequences and most-parsimonious VDJ recombination scenarios with the TCRdist pipeline. In a later analysis, every TCR beta chain was defined by the combination of its CDR3 amino acid sequence and its V-gene family, and reads without a unique V-gene family were dropped. To address suspected cross-contamination and a sequencing artifact, a later analysis removed roughly 640 highly shared, low-generation-probability nucleotide sequences. A later analysis calculated a clonal expansion index for each public chain from normalized within-repertoire ranks of inferred template counts. In a later analysis, generation probabilities were computed using a VDJ recombination model fitted to out-of-frame rearrangements, and the results were checked against IGoR. Hypergeometric tests were used in a later analysis to score TCR-TCR, TCR-HLA and TCR-CMV co-occurrence, with a repertoire-size bias correction applied to the TCR pairs. To estimate false discovery rates, a later analysis permuted the HLA or CMV assignments 20 times. In a later analysis, co-occurring TCRs were grouped with DBSCAN, and TCRdist sequence similarity was added when clustering was performed within HLA-allele-positive subsets. Repertoires with fewer than 30,000 or more than 120,000 public chains, plus five repertoires with anomalous nucleotide sharing, were excluded from co-occurrence clustering. Entries here come from immuneACCESS through TCRdb and include only in-frame sequences with V and J called. Some clones fail to appear in such tables; in the studies checked, an unresolved V gene covers under half of the shortfall, and the cause of the remainder is unknown. The V and J calls and the clone size are those of that table, but D and trimming were determined from the DNA. Present in this sample are 170,000 or so clones, 75% of which were seen just once. Roughly 3% of the sample belongs to the ten largest clones.

V and J are trimmed by 4 bases and 4 bases, and the gene matches miss 10 bases of the junction. The germline V gene sets CDR1 to MNHNS and CDR2 to SASEGT. CDR3 length: 16 amino acids, cysteine to phenylalanine. The retained sequence is limited to the CDR3, 48 bases, with the frame set at the first base. The sequence came from a male donor in good health and CMV-seronegative. Sequences were obtained from PBMCs. The chain employs TRBV6-1 and TRBJ2-3, with 8 bases matching TRBD1. The CDR3 region has the sequence CASSVRTGSVPDTQYF. The nucleotide sequence is TGTGCCAGCAGTGTTCGGACAGGGAGTGTCCCAGATACGCAGTATTTT.